This record covers a single T cell receptor beta chain. This sample was included in a study of blood T cell repertoires in COVID-19. Across the whole study: The United States, Italy and Spain were the sources of the acute and convalescent COVID-19 samples. The analysed material was cDNA or gDNA that came from T cells, B-cell-depleted T cells, or PBMCs.

V dropped 3 bases and J dropped 5; count of bases not matched to a gene: 6. Germline loops: CDR1 LNHDA, CDR2 SQIVND (reference sequence). The CDR3 spans 14 residues. Per the original methods: Estimation of nucleated cell counts relied on the amplification of reference gene primers. Profiling relied on immunoSEQ multiplex PCR, and the TCRdb table lists in-frame clones only, not all of them. The DNA was the basis for D and trimming; V, J and clone size are from that table. Of around 160,000 clones listed, 70% to 90% were seen once; the top ten hold 10% to 15%. The V gene is TRBV19, the J gene TRBJ1-1; 7 bases agree with TRBD1. The TCR sequence derives from a man between 60 and 70 years old with active or convalescent COVID-19. Sequenced sample: peripheral blood. Written as DNA, the CDR3 is TGTGCCAGTAGTATTCGACAGGGATGGACTGAAGCTTTCTTT. Translation: CASSIRQGWTEAFF.